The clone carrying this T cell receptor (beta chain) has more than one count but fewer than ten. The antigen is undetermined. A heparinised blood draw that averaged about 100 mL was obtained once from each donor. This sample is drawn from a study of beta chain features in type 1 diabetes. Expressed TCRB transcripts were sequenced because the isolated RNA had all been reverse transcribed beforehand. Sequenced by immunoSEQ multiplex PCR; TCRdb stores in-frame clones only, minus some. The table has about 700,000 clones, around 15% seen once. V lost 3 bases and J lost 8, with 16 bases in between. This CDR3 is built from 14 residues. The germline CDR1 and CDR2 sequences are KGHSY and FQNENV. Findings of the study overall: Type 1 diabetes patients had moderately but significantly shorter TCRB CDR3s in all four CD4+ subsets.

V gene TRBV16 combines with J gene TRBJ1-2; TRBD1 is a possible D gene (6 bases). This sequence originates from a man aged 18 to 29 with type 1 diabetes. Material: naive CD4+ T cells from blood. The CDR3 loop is CASSQRTANRGYTF. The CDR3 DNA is TGTGCCAGCAGCCAGCGGACAGCTAATCGCGGCTACACCTTC. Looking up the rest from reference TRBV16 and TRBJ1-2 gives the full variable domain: GEEVAQTPKHLVRGEGQKAKLYCAPIKGHSYVFWYQQVLKNEFKFLISFQNENVFDETGMPKERFSAKCLPNSPCSLEIQATKLEDSAVYFCASSQRTANRGYTFGSGTRLTVV.